This T cell receptor (beta chain) emerged from a study of cytomegalovirus exposure and HLA in healthy donors. Study-wide background: The same platform was used for the 130 or so validation repertoires as for the 666 first-cohort repertoires, as reported in a later analysis.

Libraries were prepared by immunoSEQ multiplex PCR; TCRdb keeps only in-frame clonotypes and omits some of them. The sample includes under 150,000 clones, approximately 84% of them seen just once. The donors were part of the validation cohort of over a hundred subjects. That cohort was separate from the first cohort, which comprised 670 or so subjects. Regarding the study as a whole: In vitro checks showed that three CMV-associated chains really do target CMV antigens. The listing of roughly 160 TCR beta chains classed them as cytomegalovirus-associated.

The CDR3 spans 15 residues. Trimming took 7 bases from V and 6 from J; bases not matched to a gene: 12. CDR1 MNHEY and CDR2 SVGAGI come from the germline V gene. In the case of this clone: Its antigen is currently unknown.

Material for sequencing was PBMCs. This chain uses TRBV6-5 with TRBJ2-7, with 10 bases matching TRBD1. This TCR came from a woman aged 25 to 45 in good health and CMV-seronegative. CDR3 DNA: TGTGCCAGCACCCAGACAGGGGGCCCTACACGCGAGCAGTACTTC. Translation gives CASTQTGGPTREQYF.